This T cell receptor (beta chain) was identified in a study of cytomegalovirus exposure and HLA in healthy donors. General study findings and limits: A missense DCLRE1C variant was associated with V- and J-gene trimming of TCR beta chains in a later analysis, and an independent cohort replicated the association.

The CDR3 extends over 16 amino acids. J gave up 4 bases and V 6 bases, and 11 bases lay outside the gene matches. Germline lookup yields CDR1 MDHEN and CDR2 SYDVKM. Primers for the PCR totalled 60 Vbeta and 13 Jbeta. The protocol was immunoSEQ multiplex PCR, while the TCRdb copy is restricted to in-frame clones and leaves out a portion. The table records about 140,000 clones, roughly 74% of them present only once. About this clone: Its specificity is unknown.

V gene TRBV28 combines with J gene TRBJ1-1; TRBD1 agrees at 10 bases. This sequence originates from a man aged 35 to 55 in good health and CMV-seronegative. Input material: PBMCs. The CDR3 coding sequence is TGTGCCAGCAGGCTCACGACAGGGGGCTGGGGCACTGAAGCTTTCTTT. The encoded protein is CASRLTTGGWGTEAFF.